The 9 T cell receptor beta chains presented below share a single source sample, sequenced in a study of response to subunit inactivated influenza vaccine (dated by TCRdb to 2016 to 2019). The protocol used for the library was RT-PCR. The run used an Illumina HiSeq 2500. The raw public data were reprocessed by TCRdb itself: fastp quality trimming at Q25, MiXCR clonotype calling, in-frame beta chains only. Entries that share a CDR3 protein sequence are merged under the most common genes and DNA. For this sample there are more than 450,000 distinct CDR3 sequences; 7.6% appear just once. The ten most abundant clones make up under 15% of the sample. The input for sequencing was PBMCs from blood, taken less than 30 months after vaccination. Source of these receptors: a man aged 50-75 years who received an inactivated influenza vaccine. Donor details come from another sample of the same person, matched by shared clones.

In its sample, this clonotype was seen many times. This chain connects TRBV9 to TRBJ2-3; D gene ambiguous. The CDR3 runs 15 residues. Trimming stripped 4 bases from V and 2 bases from J, with 14 bases between. Per germline, CDR1 SGDLS and CDR2 YYNGEE. CDR3 bases: TGTGCCAGCAGCACCCGAACCGGAACCACAGATACGCAGTATTTT. This translates into CASSTRTGTTDTQYF.

The chain is built from TRBV12-3 or TRBV12-4 and TRBJ2-3; the D gene is possibly TRBD2 (5 bases). The CDR3 contains 15 residues. The germline V and J ends were trimmed by 6 bases and 2 bases, with 15 bases remaining between them. This chain's CDR3 is CASRKPGFDTDTQYF. As DNA, the CDR3 is TGTGCCAGCAGAAAACCGGGATTTGACACAGATACGCAGTATTTT.

The CDR3 sequence is CSAYNGDTQETQYF. The CDR3 coding sequence is TGCAGTGCTTACAATGGGGACACCCAAGAGACCCAGTACTTC. The chain couples TRBV20-1 to TRBJ2-5; the D gene is possibly TRBD1 (6 bases). Per the germline V gene, CDR1 is DFQATT and CDR2 is SNEGSKA (reference sequence). The CDR3 is 14 amino acids. Trimming cost V 5 bases and J 1 base, with 14 bases left between them.

This clonotype was seen many times. The chain is built from TRBV7-2 and TRBJ2-2, with a weak D call TRBD1 (5 bases). V was pared by 2 bases and J by 8 bases, with 9 bases between. The CDR3 is made up of 13 amino acids. Looked up from germline, CDR1 is SGHTA and CDR2 is FQGNSA. The CDR3 loop reads CASSLIREGELFF. The CDR3 coding sequence is TGTGCCAGCAGCTTAATCAGGGAAGGGGAGCTGTTTTTT.

This clonotype was found a few times. The germline gene is not matched at one end of the junction; a read error may be the cause. This chain uses TRBV4-2 with TRBJ1-4, with 9 bases lining up with TRBD1. The CDR3 totals 16 residues. Germline V lookup: CDR1 LGHNA, CDR2 YNFKEQ. The CDR3 loop reads CASSQEGTGRNEKLLF. For the CDR3, the DNA is TGTGCCAGCAGCCAAGAAGGGACAGGGAGGAATGAAAAACTGTTATTT.

This clonotype was detected a few times. The chain links TRBV5-1 to TRBJ2-1, with 7 bases aligning to TRBD1. CDR3 size: 16 residues. Germline lookup yields CDR1 SGHRS and CDR2 YFSETQ. The V gene end was trimmed by 4 bases and the J gene end by 4 bases; junction bases not matched to a gene: 11. CDR3 region: CASSLSGGQMYNEQFF. In DNA, the CDR3 is TGCGCCAGCAGCCTGAGTGGGGGACAGATGTACAATGAGCAGTTCTTC.

The gene calls are TRBV20-1 and TRBJ2-7, with D hard to call. Germline V gives CDR1 DFQATT, CDR2 SNEGSKA (reference sequence). The germline V and J ends were trimmed by 6 bases and 0 bases, with 9 bases remaining between them. CDR3 length equals 12 residues. CDR3 nucleotides: TGCAGTGCGTCACAGAGCTCCTACGAGCAGTACTTC. The encoded protein is CSASQSSYEQYF.

V usage is TRBV7-2 and J usage is TRBJ1-4; D gene unclear. The CDR3 has 14 amino acids. Looked up from germline, CDR1 is SGHTA and CDR2 is FQGNSA. The germline V and J ends were trimmed by 5 bases and 4 bases, with 11 bases remaining between them. The CDR3 nucleotides are TGTGCCAGCAGCCTTGCGGGTGTTAATGAAAAACTGTTTTTT. Translated: CASSLAGVNEKLFF.

This clonotype showed up just a few times. The rearrangement uses TRBV11-2 and TRBJ1-4, with D possibly being TRBD1 (6 bases). The CDR3 runs to 17 residues. The germline gives CDR1 SGHAT, CDR2 FQNNGV. V was trimmed by 5 bases and J by 4 bases, leaving 20 bases between them. The CDR3 coding sequence is TGTGCCAGCAGCGTGGGGCCTGGGACACCCCTTAATGAAAAACTGTTTTTT. This gives the protein CASSVGPGTPLNEKLFF.